This T cell receptor (beta chain) was recorded in a study of cytomegalovirus exposure and HLA in healthy donors. Whole-study results and caveats: As immune exposure information, only CMV serostatus was available. Later analysis found that TCR beta chains associated with HLA were more clonally expanded than other, equally common chains.

With 60 Vbeta and 13 Jbeta primers, the PCR was carried out. The repertoire was sequenced with immunoSEQ multiplex PCR; TCRdb's copy has only in-frame clones and lacks some. The top ten hold approximately 1.2% of the sample, which has approximately 140,000 clones, nearly 85% seen once. In regard to this clone: Its antigen is still unknown.

This CDR3 has 15 amino acids. Germline V CDR1 and CDR2: SGDLS, YYNGEE. Deletions cut 2 bases from V and 0 bases from J, with 9 bases between. This TCR was sampled from a boy aged 10-17 years in good health and CMV-seronegative. What was sequenced was PBMCs. V and J are TRBV9 and TRBJ1-3; D gene ambiguous. CDR3 DNA sequence: TGTGCCAGCAGCGTCTGGGCCGACTCTGGAAACACCATATATTTT. It translates to CASSVWADSGNTIYF.